This is a list of T cell receptor beta chains from one sample in a study of T cells in localized non-small cell lung cancer. This table comes from immunoSEQ multiplex PCR, and its TCRdb copy is limited to in-frame clones, with some not included. The sample lists under 35,000 clones, roughly 90% occurring once. The material sequenced was peripheral blood mononuclear cells, taken before any cancer treatment. These receptor sequences come from a woman aged 40 to 75 with stage III lung adenocarcinoma. The CDR3 runs from the conserved cysteine through the conserved F or W. The D gene is left open where the match is weak. The size field is filled for only some rows; it gives once, few, many or a size class.

D: NA
J: TRBJ2-6
V: TRBV27
size: NA
length: 16
CDR3: CASRAVRTFGANVLTF
DNA: TGTGCCAGCAGAGCCGTTCGCACTTTTGGGGCCAACGTCCTGACTTTC

D: NA
J: TRBJ2-7
V: TRBV6-6
size: NA
length: 11
CDR3: CASSVSYEQYF
DNA: TGTGCCAGCAGTGTATCCTACGAGCAGTACTTC

D: NA
J: TRBJ2-1
V: TRBV28
size: NA
length: 17
CDR3: CASSLLSRGGFYNEQFF
DNA: TGTGCCAGCAGTTTGCTCAGCAGGGGAGGATTTTACAATGAGCAGTTCTTC

D: TRBD1
J: TRBJ1-4
V: TRBV7-9
size: NA
length: 15
CDR3: CASSLPSTGEEKLFF
DNA: TGTGCCAGCAGCTTGCCGTCCACAGGGGAGGAAAAACTGTTTTTT

D: NA
J: TRBJ2-7
V: TRBV5-1
size: NA
length: 14
CDR3: CASSLLTATYEQYF
DNA: TGCGCCAGCAGCTTGCTTACCGCAACCTACGAGCAGTACTTC

D: NA
J: TRBJ1-3
V: TRBV5-8
size: NA
length: 16
CDR3: CASSHGLPRAGNTIYF
DNA: TGTGCCAGCAGCCACGGACTTCCTCGGGCCGGAAACACCATATATTTT

D: NA
J: TRBJ1-2
V: TRBV30
size: NA
length: 14
CDR3: CAWSGQAFNYGYTF
DNA: TGTGCCTGGAGTGGGCAGGCCTTTAACTATGGCTACACCTTC

D: TRBD2
J: TRBJ2-5
V: TRBV6-5
size: NA
length: 14
CDR3: CASSLAGSQETQYF
DNA: TGTGCCAGCAGTTTAGCGGGAAGCCAAGAGACCCAGTACTTC

D: NA
J: TRBJ1-2
V: TRBV5-1
size: once
length: 14
CDR3: CASSSQSGDYGYTF
DNA: TGCGCCAGCAGCTCCCAAAGTGGGGACTATGGCTACACCTTC

D: NA
J: TRBJ1-3
V: TRBV25-1
size: NA
length: 15
CDR3: CASSEWGSSGNTIYF
DNA: TGTGCCAGCAGTGAATGGGGTTCCTCTGGAAACACCATATATTTT

D: TRBD2
J: TRBJ2-1
V: TRBV11-3
size: NA
length: 13
CDR3: CASSYTSGNEQFF
DNA: TGTGCCAGCAGCTACACTAGCGGCAATGAGCAGTTCTTC

D: NA
J: TRBJ1-4
V: TRBV19
size: NA
length: 13
CDR3: CASSRGPNEKLFF
DNA: TGTGCCAGTAGTAGGGGACCCAATGAAAAACTGTTTTTT

D: TRBD1
J: TRBJ1-5
V: TRBV4-3
size: NA
length: 15
CDR3: CASSRGQDGNQPQHF
DNA: TGCGCCAGCAGCCGGGGACAGGATGGCAATCAGCCCCAGCATTTT

D: NA
J: TRBJ2-1
V: TRBV29-1
size: NA
length: 8
CDR3: CSVDARFF
DNA: TGCAGCGTTGACGCAAGGTTCTTC

D: TRBD1
J: TRBJ2-5
V: TRBV19
size: NA
length: 14
CDR3: CASRDRGRGETQYF
DNA: TGTGCCAGTAGGGACAGGGGGCGCGGGGAGACCCAGTACTTC

D: TRBD1
J: TRBJ2-7
V: TRBV27
size: NA
length: 15
CDR3: CASSWSGTGAYEQYF
DNA: TGTGCCAGCAGCTGGTCCGGGACAGGGGCCTACGAGCAGTACTTC

D: TRBD2
J: TRBJ2-1
V: TRBV4-1
size: NA
length: 15
CDR3: CASSRGTNSHYEQFF
DNA: TGCGCCAGCAGCCGAGGGACTAACTCCCATTATGAGCAGTTCTTC

D: TRBD2
J: TRBJ2-3
V: TRBV7-9
size: NA
length: 12
CDR3: CASRAGGDTQYF
DNA: TGTGCCAGCAGGGCGGGAGGGGATACGCAGTATTTT

D: NA
J: TRBJ2-2
V: TRBV7-9
size: once
length: 15
CDR3: CASSGRGADTGELFF
DNA: TGTGCCAGCAGCGGACGGGGGGCCGACACCGGGGAGCTGTTTTTT

D: NA
J: TRBJ2-7
V: TRBV11-2
size: NA
length: 13
CDR3: CASTGSSSYEQYF
DNA: TGTGCCAGTACAGGGTCCAGCTCCTACGAGCAGTACTTC

D: NA
J: TRBJ1-4
V: TRBV2
size: NA
length: 15
CDR3: CASSESGTHNEKLFF
DNA: TGTGCCAGCAGTGAATCCGGGACACATAATGAAAAACTGTTTTTT

D: NA
J: TRBJ2-1
V: TRBV5-1
size: NA
length: 16
CDR3: CASSLSGTVSYNEQFF
DNA: TGCGCCAGCAGCTTGTCGGGTACTGTCTCCTACAATGAGCAGTTCTTC

D: NA
J: TRBJ1-5
V: TRBV21-1
size: NA
length: 14
CDR3: CASSKAGFNQPQHF
DNA: TGTGCCAGCAGCAAAGCAGGGTTTAATCAGCCCCAGCATTTT

D: TRBD2
J: TRBJ2-1
V: TRBV18
size: NA
length: 17
CDR3: CASSPPGLAGVENEQFF
DNA: TGTGCCAGCTCACCCCCCGGACTAGCGGGAGTTGAAAATGAGCAGTTCTTC